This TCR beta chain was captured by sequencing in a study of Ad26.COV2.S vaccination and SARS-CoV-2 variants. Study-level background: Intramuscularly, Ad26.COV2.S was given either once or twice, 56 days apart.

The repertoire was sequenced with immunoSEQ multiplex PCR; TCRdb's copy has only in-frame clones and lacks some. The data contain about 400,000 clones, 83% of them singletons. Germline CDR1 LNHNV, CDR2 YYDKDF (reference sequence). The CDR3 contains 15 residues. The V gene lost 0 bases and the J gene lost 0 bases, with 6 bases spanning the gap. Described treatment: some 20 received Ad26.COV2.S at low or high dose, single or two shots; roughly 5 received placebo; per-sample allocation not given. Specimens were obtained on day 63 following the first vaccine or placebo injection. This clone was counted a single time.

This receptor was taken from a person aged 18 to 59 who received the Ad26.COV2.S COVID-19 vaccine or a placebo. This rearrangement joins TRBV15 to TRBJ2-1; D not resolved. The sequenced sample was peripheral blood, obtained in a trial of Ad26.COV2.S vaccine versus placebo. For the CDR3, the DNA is TGTGCCACCAGCAGAGATTTGAGCTCCTACAATGAGCAGTTCTTC. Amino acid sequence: CATSRDLSSYNEQFF.